These T cell receptor beta chains were read from a single sample in a study of control samples from healthy donors and cancer patients. Measured with immunoSEQ multiplex PCR; TCRdb has only the in-frame clones, and not every one. In the table there are roughly 84,000 clones, 75% to 90% of which are singletons. The sequencing input was blood. These TCRs come from a man aged 45 to 65 in good health. Both conserved end residues are part of each CDR3. A D gene is named only where the DNA matches it firmly. A row's size may be missing; if present it is once, few, many or a size class.

clone size,D gene,V gene,J gene,CDR3 DNA,CDR3 protein
.,TRBD2,TRBV3-1/TRBV3-2,TRBJ2-1,TGTGCCAGCAGCCGGGAGCTAGCGGCCGGGTACAATGAGCAGTTCTTC,CASSRELAAGYNEQFF
.,.,TRBV5-4,TRBJ1-2,TGTGCCAGCAGCATAGACGGGGGCTTAGATAGCTATGGCTACACCTTC,CASSIDGGLDSYGYTF
.,.,TRBV5-1,TRBJ2-7,TGCGCCAGCAGCTTGGGGGCAGGTCGGAGTCAGGAGCAGTACTTC,CASSLGAGRSQEQYF
.,.,TRBV6-5,TRBJ1-3,TGTGCCAGCAGGACCTTAAACACCATATATTTT,CASRTLNTIYF
.,.,TRBV6-4,TRBJ2-2,TGTGCCAGCAGTGAATCGGACGCTGTGAACACCGGGGAGCTGTTTTTT,CASSESDAVNTGELFF
.,.,TRBV12-3/TRBV12-4,TRBJ2-1,TGTGCCAGCACCTGGGTAAGCAATGAGCAGTTCTTC,CASTWVSNEQFF
.,.,TRBV5-4,TRBJ2-4,TGTGCCAGCAGCTTCGACGTCGCGGAGGTTCAGTACTTC,CASSFDVAEVQYF
.,.,TRBV7-2,TRBJ2-7,TGTGCCAGCAGCTTAGGGGTCTTCACCTACGAGCAGTACTTC,CASSLGVFTYEQYF
.,TRBD1,TRBV5-4,TRBJ2-3,TGTGCCAGCAGCTTGTCAACAGGGGCCACAGATACGCAGTATTTT,CASSLSTGATDTQYF
.,.,TRBV24-1,TRBJ2-3,TGTGCCACCAGTGATTCCGATACTAGTTTCGGAGATACGCAGTATTTT,CATSDSDTSFGDTQYF
once,TRBD2,TRBV10-3,TRBJ2-7,TGTGCCATCAGGACGGGACTAGCGAACACCTACGAGCAGTACTTC,CAIRTGLANTYEQYF
.,TRBD1,TRBV6-1,TRBJ2-5,TGTGCCAGCAGTGAAGGACAGGGAGTGGGAGAGACCCAGTACTTC,CASSEGQGVGETQYF
.,.,TRBV29-1,TRBJ2-7,TGCAGCGTTGAATACCCCCAGACCTACGAGCAGTACTTC,CSVEYPQTYEQYF
.,.,TRBV15,TRBJ2-2,TGTGCCACCTCGGCGGCGGCCTACACCGGGGAGCTGTTTTTT,CATSAAAYTGELFF
.,.,TRBV7-9,TRBJ2-4,TGTGCCAGCAGCTTAGGGGTCGGAACTAAAAACATTCAGTACTTC,CASSLGVGTKNIQYF
.,TRBD1,TRBV30,TRBJ2-7,TGTGCCTGGACATCCGGGACAGGGATAAATGAGCAGTACTTC,CAWTSGTGINEQYF
once,.,TRBV4-2,TRBJ2-1,TGTGCCAGCAGCCAATACAATGAGCAGTTCTTC,CASSQYNEQFF
.,.,TRBV6-6,TRBJ1-4,TGTGCCAGCAGGACGGACAGAAATGAAAAACTGTTTTTT,CASRTDRNEKLFF
.,TRBD2,TRBV11-3,TRBJ2-7,TGTGCCAGCAGCCTTACCGGGCTAGCGGGCGAGCAGTACTTC,CASSLTGLAGEQYF
.,TRBD1,TRBV4-2,TRBJ1-2,TGTGCCAGCAGCCAAGGCGGGACAGGGAATGGGAATGGCTACACCTTC,CASSQGGTGNGNGYTF
.,.,TRBV6-6,TRBJ1-2,TGTGCCAGCCGGAGGGTCGGCTACACCTTC,CASRRVGYTF
.,.,TRBV2,TRBJ2-1,TGTGCCAGCACCCCCCTAATAACCTACAATGAGCAGTTCTTC,CASTPLITYNEQFF
.,.,TRBV5-1,TRBJ1-2,TGCGCCAGCAGCTTGGTGCAAGGTGGGGGCTACACCTTC,CASSLVQGGGYTF
.,.,TRBV6-2/TRBV6-3,TRBJ2-7,TGTGCCAGCAGTACCTCGGGACTCCACTACGAGCAGTACTTC,CASSTSGLHYEQYF
few,.,TRBV13,TRBJ2-7,TGTGCCAGCAGCTCAACAGGTAGCTCCTACGAGCAGTACTTC,CASSSTGSSYEQYF
.,.,TRBV7-6,TRBJ2-2,TGTGCCAGCAGCCGCAGGGAGGCCGGGGAGCTGTTTTTT,CASSRREAGELFF
.,.,TRBV5-1,TRBJ2-5,TGCGCCAGCAGCTTGGAGGCCAGCGGGGAGACCCAGTACTTC,CASSLEASGETQYF
.,TRBD1,TRBV27,TRBJ1-3,TGTGCCAGCAGTAAAAGGGGGCCTGGAAACACCATATATTTT,CASSKRGPGNTIYF
once,.,TRBV19,TRBJ2-5,TGTGCCAGTAGTATATCATTAAGGGGTGCGGAGACCCAGTACTTC,CASSISLRGAETQYF
.,TRBD1,TRBV5-1,TRBJ2-2,TGCGCCAGCAGCCTACAGGGGGGAGACACCGGGGAGCTGTTTTTT,CASSLQGGDTGELFF
.,.,TRBV30,TRBJ1-4,TGTGCCTGGGCCAGGGGTTCAACTAATGAAAAACTGTTTTTT,CAWARGSTNEKLFF
.,.,TRBV13,TRBJ1-3,TGTGCCAGCAGCTTAACAGGCTCTGGAAACACCATATATTTT,CASSLTGSGNTIYF
.,.,TRBV3-1/TRBV3-2,TRBJ1-1,TGTGCCAGCAGCTCGGGAGCCATGAACACTGAAGCTTTCTTT,CASSSGAMNTEAFF
.,.,TRBV7-9,TRBJ1-6,TGTGCCAGCCGAAGGTTTAATTCACCCCTCCACTTT,CASRRFNSPLHF
.,.,TRBV5-4,TRBJ1-1,TGTGCCAGCAGCTTAAACCGAGGGGCCGAAGCTTTCTTT,CASSLNRGAEAFF
.,TRBD1,TRBV6-5,TRBJ1-6,TGTGCCAGCAGTTACTCAGGACAGGGGTTTAATTCACCCCTCCACTTT,CASSYSGQGFNSPLHF
.,.,TRBV15,TRBJ2-3,TGTGCCACCAGCAGGCCCCTTAGTGTGGGGCTGGCAGATACGCAGTATTTT,CATSRPLSVGLADTQYF
.,.,TRBV7-9,TRBJ1-3,TGTGCCTGGGGGTCTGGAAACACCATATATTTT,CAWGSGNTIYF
.,.,TRBV2,TRBJ1-5,TGTGCCAGCAGTGGAACACAACATAGCAATCAGCCCCAGCATTTT,CASSGTQHSNQPQHF
.,.,TRBV7-2,TRBJ1-2,TGTGCCAGCAGCGACCGTTGGGGCAACACCTTC,CASSDRWGNTF
.,.,TRBV4-3,TRBJ2-4,TGCGCCAGCAGCCGGACCGGACAGAAAAACATTCAGTACTTC,CASSRTGQKNIQYF
.,.,TRBV6-5,TRBJ2-1,TGTGCCAGCAGCCGTGGACCCAGCAATGAGCAGTTCTTC,CASSRGPSNEQFF
.,TRBD2,TRBV5-4,TRBJ2-1,TGTGCCAGCAGCCCCCAAACTAGCGGACAAGGGAACAATGAGCAGTTCTTC,CASSPQTSGQGNNEQFF
.,.,TRBV7-2,TRBJ1-6,TGTGCCAGCAGCGAAGGGGTTTCACCCCTCCACTTT,CASSEGVSPLHF